These 13 T cell receptor beta chains share one sample of origin, sequenced in a study of T cell responses to AZD1222 COVID-19 vaccine. Method: immunoSEQ multiplex PCR; TCRdb's copy keeps in-frame clones and lacks some. The sample contains over 150,000 clones, about nine tenths of which appear only once. The sample was peripheral blood, taken on day 0 of AZD1222 vaccination. All receptors come from an adult in good health.

This clone was observed a few times. The chain recombines TRBV11-2 with TRBJ2-2; possibly TRBD2 for D (5 bases). The CDR3 is 15 amino acids. From germline, CDR1 is SGHAT and CDR2 FQNNGV. V lost 0 bases to trimming and J lost 4 bases, with 9 bases between them. The CDR3 spells CASSLEGGSTGELFF. CDR3 DNA sequence: TGTGCCAGCAGCTTAGAGGGTGGGAGCACCGGGGAGCTGTTTTTT. Complete variable domain (other parts from reference TRBV11-2 and TRBJ2-2): EAGVAQSPRYKIIEKRQSVAFWCNPISGHATLYWYQQILGQGPKLLIQFQNNGVVDDSQLPKDRFSAERLKGVDSTLKIQPAKLEDSAVYLCASSLEGGSTGELFFGEGSRLTVL.

The genes are TRBV7-2 and TRBJ1-2; D unresolved. Trimming pared 1 base from V and 6 bases from J, leaving 9 bases between. CDR3 length: 13 amino acids. Germline assignment: CDR1 SGHTA and CDR2 FQGNSA. CDR3 region: CASSLGRADGYTF. As DNA, the CDR3 is TGTGCCAGCAGCTTAGGACGGGCGGATGGCTACACCTTC.

This chain uses TRBV5-6 with TRBJ2-3; D perhaps matches TRBD1 (5 bases). CDR3 length: 14 residues. CDR1 and CDR2 (germline): SGHDT, YYEEEE. The germline V and J ends were trimmed by 0 bases and 2 bases, with 7 bases remaining between them. The CDR3 DNA reads TGTGCCAGCAGCTTGGCAGGGCCCACAGATACGCAGTATTTT. Residues: CASSLAGPTDTQYF.

Only a few counts were recorded for this clone. V gene TRBV12-3 or TRBV12-4 combines with J gene TRBJ2-7, with D possibly being TRBD1 (6 bases). CDR3 length: 12 amino acids. The V and J ends lost 3 bases and 12 bases respectively, with 15 bases between them. The CDR3 protein is CASSLNEQGGYF. CDR3 nucleotides: TGTGCCAGCAGTTTGAATGAACAGGGCGGGTACTTC.

The chain recombines TRBV2 with TRBJ2-3, with D perhaps TRBD2 (7 bases). V dropped 6 bases and J dropped 1 base, with 14 bases sitting between them. The CDR3 loop spans 15 amino acids. The germline CDR1 and CDR2 sequences are SNHLY and FYNNEI. CDR3 bases: TGTGCCAGCAGACCGGTCGGGGGGCGCACAGATACGCAGTATTTT. This sequence encodes CASRPVGGRTDTQYF.

The chain couples TRBV5-5 to TRBJ2-7, with TRBD1 matching over 11 bases. The J segment lost 6 bases and the V segment lost 1 base, leaving 6 bases of the junction unmatched. Germline V lookup: CDR1 SGHKS, CDR2 YYEKEE (reference sequence). The CDR3 covers 15 residues. CDR3 loop: CASSLNPGQGGEQYF. CDR3 nucleotides: TGTGCCAGCAGCTTGAATCCGGGACAGGGGGGCGAGCAGTACTTC.

The chain is built from TRBV11-2 and TRBJ2-7; D is uncertain. The V gene's germline CDR1 is SGHAT and CDR2 FQNNGV. V shed 5 bases and J shed 4 bases, with 21 bases lying between them. The CDR3 is 16 amino acids. The DNA of the CDR3 is TGTGCCAGCAGCCTACCGGGCCCAGAGGACGGGTACGAGCAGTACTTC. Protein product: CASSLPGPEDGYEQYF.

The sample holds one count of this clone. The V and J genes are TRBV7-2 and TRBJ1-1; D may be TRBD1 (6 bases). In germline, CDR1 is SGHTA, CDR2 FQGNSA. The V and J ends lost 3 bases and 3 bases respectively, with 11 bases between them. The CDR3 consists of 14 residues. CDR3 residues: CASSFGQRYTEAFF. DNA of the CDR3: TGTGCCAGCAGCTTCGGACAGAGATACACTGAAGCTTTCTTT.

The chain is built from TRBV5-4 and TRBJ2-3; no reliable D call. V lost 0 bases and J lost 1, with 9 bases in between. Germline V CDR1 and CDR2: SGHNT, YYREEE (reference sequence). The CDR3 has 15 residues. In DNA, the CDR3 is TGTGCCAGCAGCTTGGAACCGACTGGCACAGATACGCAGTATTTT. Protein: CASSLEPTGTDTQYF.

The genes are TRBV6-1 and TRBJ1-2, with a weak D call TRBD1 (5 bases). Germline V gene data show CDR1 as MNHNS and CDR2 as SASEGT. Deletions cut 0 bases from V and 5 bases from J, with 13 bases between. The CDR3 spans 15 residues. The CDR3 is CASSEAWGGRYGYTF. The CDR3 coding sequence is TGTGCCAGCAGTGAAGCTTGGGGGGGTCGGTATGGCTACACCTTC.

This chain uses TRBV18 with TRBJ2-1; 8 nucleotides agree with TRBD1. V gave up 1 base and J gave up 6 bases; unmatched junction bases: 2. There are 14 residues in the CDR3. Germline V lookup: CDR1 KGHSH, CDR2 LQKENI. The CDR3 DNA sequence: TGTGCCAGCTCACCACGACAGGGGAGCAATGAGCAGTTCTTC. Translation: CASSPRQGSNEQFF.

This rearrangement joins TRBV6-5 to TRBJ1-6; a weak D match, TRBD1 (6 bases). Germline values: CDR1 MNHEY, CDR2 SVGAGI. Trimming cost V 6 bases and J 0 bases, with 6 bases left between them. This CDR3 is 14 amino acids long. CDR3 bases: TGTGCCAGCAGGGACAGCTCCTATAATTCACCCCTCCACTTT. It encodes CASRDSSYNSPLHF.

This clone was seen only once. The V and J genes are TRBV11-1 and TRBJ2-4; TRBD1 might be the D (5 bases). Trimming removed 7 bases at V and 7 bases at J, with 17 bases between. The CDR3 loop spans 14 amino acids. Germline values: CDR1 SGHAT, CDR2 FQDESV (reference sequence). The CDR3: CASTPPGKGNIQYF. The CDR3 DNA follows: TGTGCCAGCACCCCCCCCGGAAAGGGGAACATTCAGTACTTC.